Described below is a single TCR beta chain sequence and its context. This entry is derived from a study of blood T cell repertoires in COVID-19. Study-wide background: Spain, Italy and the United States supplied samples that represented acute and convalescent COVID-19. Nucleic acid was either cDNA or gDNA, and it came from T cells, B-cell-depleted T cells, or PBMCs.

In the original processing: Reference gene primer amplification in the assay estimated nucleated cell counts. This table comes from immunoSEQ multiplex PCR, and its TCRdb copy is limited to in-frame clones, with some not included. From that table come the V and J calls and clone size; the DNA was used to work out D and trimming. This sample has roughly 410,000 clones; more than 70% occur once, and the top ten carry 0.95% to 1.5%. Specimen: peripheral blood. This TCR derives from a man between 40 and 49 years old with acute or convalescent COVID-19.

CDR3 nucleotides: TGTGCCAGCAGTGACGGTCCCCTCCACTTT. It yields the protein CASSDGPLHF. This chain uses TRBV2 with TRBJ1-6; D is unresolved. Germline-derived CDR1 and CDR2 are SNHLY and FYNNEI. Between the trimmed V and J ends, which lost 3 bases and 13 bases, there was a span of 4 bases. CDR3 length equals 10 residues. Together with reference TRBV2 and TRBJ1-6, the CDR3 gives the full variable domain: EPEVTQTPSHQVTQMGQEVILRCVPISNHLYFYWYRQILGQKVEFLVSFYNNEISEKSEIFDDQFSVERPDGSNFTLKIRSTKLEDSAMYFCASSDGPLHFGNGTRLTVT.